The 18 T cell receptor beta chains below all came from one sample that was sequenced in a study of T cells in localized non-small cell lung cancer. Sequencing was performed with immunoSEQ multiplex PCR; in TCRdb, only in-frame clones are kept and a portion is missing. Found here are more than 70,000 clones, just under 85% of them singletons; the top ten hold 2.8%. Here the sequenced sample was peripheral blood, taken before any cancer treatment. The receptors originated from a man between 40 and 70 years old with stage I lung adenocarcinoma.

V gene TRBV28 combines with J gene TRBJ2-7; D not certain. Trimming took off 3 bases at V and 4 bases at J, with 10 bases between the two ends. Looked up from germline, CDR1 is MDHEN and CDR2 is SYDVKM. This CDR3 spans 13 amino acids. The CDR3 sequence is CASSLSPVYEQYF. In DNA, the CDR3 is TGTGCCAGCAGTTTGTCTCCTGTATACGAGCAGTACTTC. The full variable domain, in which reference TRBV28 and TRBJ2-7 provide the parts outside the CDR3, is DVKVTQSSRYLVKRTGEKVFLECVQDMDHENMFWYRQDPGLGLRLIYFSYDVKMKEKGDIPEGYSVSREKKERFSLILESASTNQTSMYLCASSLSPVYEQYFGPGTRLTVT.

The V gene is TRBV9, the J gene TRBJ1-1; D not resolved. Germline CDR1 is SGDLS and CDR2 is YYNGEE. This CDR3 contains 14 residues. The germline V and J ends were trimmed by 2 bases and 9 bases, with 17 bases remaining between them. CDR3 sequence (DNA): TGTGCCAGCAGCGTGGGTTACATGGGGTCGCAAGCTTTCTTT. This encodes CASSVGYMGSQAFF.

This clone was counted between two and nine times. The V and J genes are TRBV30 and TRBJ1-2, with D perhaps TRBD1 (6 bases). V lost 3 bases, J lost 4 bases, and 15 bases lay in between. CDR1 is GTSNPN, CDR2 SVGIG, per germline (reference sequence). This CDR3 comprises 14 residues. CDR3 sequence reads: CAWSEPRGAYGYTF. CDR3 sequence (DNA): TGTGCCTGGAGCGAGCCCAGGGGCGCCTATGGCTACACCTTC. Full variable domain (outside the CDR3, taken from reference TRBV30 and TRBJ1-2): SQTIHQWPATLVQPVGSPLSLECTVEGTSNPNLYWYRQAAGRGLQLLFYSVGIGQISSEVPQNLSASRPQDRQFILSSKKLLLSDSGFYLCAWSEPRGAYGYTFGSGTRLTVV.

The rearrangement joins TRBV5-1 to TRBJ1-1, with 8 nucleotides matching TRBD1. The CDR3 length is 14 residues. Trimming cost V 5 bases and J 8 bases; bases outside gene matches: 11. Looked up from germline, CDR1 is SGHRS and CDR2 is YFSETQ. CDR3 sequence (DNA): TGCGCCAGCAGTATCAGTCAGGGGGCGTGGGAAGCTTTCTTT. Its protein is CASSISQGAWEAFF.

This clone was observed a few times. The rearrangement uses TRBV11-1 and TRBJ2-6, with 7 nucleotides matching TRBD1. Germline V CDR1 and CDR2: SGHAT, FQDESV (reference sequence). The junction had 12 bases not matched to a gene; V was cut back by 7 bases and J by 0 bases. This CDR3 has 18 residues. This CDR3 reads CASTVTGTEPSGANVLTF. CDR3 DNA sequence: TGTGCCAGCACAGTAACCGGGACAGAGCCCTCTGGGGCCAACGTCCTGACTTTC.

The chain is built from TRBV19 and TRBJ1-1; D is uncertain. V was clipped by 2 bases and J by 10 bases, with 14 bases between them. Germline V lookup: CDR1 LNHDA, CDR2 SQIVND (reference sequence). This CDR3 spans 13 amino acids. The CDR3 DNA sequence: TGTGCCAGTAGTATAACGGAGGGTTCGGGAGCTTTCTTT. Protein: CASSITEGSGAFF.

The chain carries TRBV11-2 and TRBJ2-7; no clear D gene. Deletions cut 5 bases from V and 6 bases from J, with 11 bases between. Germline CDR1 and CDR2: SGHAT and FQNNGV. The CDR3 length is 12 residues. CDR3 amino acids: CASSPQVAEQYF. The DNA for the CDR3 is TGTGCCAGCAGCCCCCAGGTGGCCGAGCAGTACTTC. The full variable domain, with the rest looked up from reference TRBV11-2 and TRBJ2-7, is EAGVAQSPRYKIIEKRQSVAFWCNPISGHATLYWYQQILGQGPKLLIQFQNNGVVDDSQLPKDRFSAERLKGVDSTLKIQPAKLEDSAVYLCASSPQVAEQYFGPGTRLTVT.

Here the CDR3 DNA reads TGTGCCAGTAGTCGGGATCGGACAGGGAGCTATGGCTACACCTTC. It encodes CASSRDRTGSYGYTF. The gene calls are TRBV19 and TRBJ1-2; 8 nucleotides line up with TRBD1. CDR1 and CDR2 (germline): LNHDA, SQIVND (reference sequence). V dropped 5 bases and J dropped 4; count of bases not matched to a gene: 9. The CDR3 loop spans 15 amino acids.

In its sample, this clone was seen a few times. The chain is built from TRBV9 and TRBJ1-2; D is ambiguous. Germline V gives CDR1 SGDLS, CDR2 YYNGEE. The CDR3 has 14 residues. Trimming removed 0 bases at V and 4 bases at J, with 10 bases between. CDR3 protein: CASSVAQFSYGYTF. For the CDR3, the DNA is TGTGCCAGCAGCGTAGCTCAGTTCTCCTATGGCTACACCTTC.

The DNA of the CDR3 is TGTGCCAGTAGTATAGTGGGAGTAGCAGAGACCCAGTACTTC. Translated, it gives CASSIVGVAETQYF. The V gene is TRBV19, the J gene TRBJ2-5, with TRBD2 as a possible D gene (5 bases). CDR3 size: 14 residues. CDR1 is LNHDA and CDR2 is SQIVND in the germline V gene (reference sequence). V was trimmed by 1 base and J by 4 bases, leaving 10 bases between them.

The V gene is TRBV6-6, the J gene TRBJ2-5; D is unresolved. The J call could be wrong; TRBJ2-7 is a better fit for the DNA end. CDR1 MNHNY and CDR2 SVGAGI come from the germline V gene (reference sequence). This CDR3 has 14 amino acids. CDR3 in amino acids: CASSPVMGNYEQYF. CDR3 sequence (DNA): TGTGCCAGCAGTCCAGTTATGGGGAATTACGAGCAGTACTTC.

The chain couples TRBV28 to TRBJ2-7; D unclear. Germline CDR1 and CDR2: MDHEN and SYDVKM. CDR3 length: 14 amino acids. The ends were cut back, 6 bases at V and 3 bases at J, with 15 bases in the middle. The CDR3 nucleotides are TGTGCCAGCAGCCGAGTTGGGAAATACTACGAGCAGTACTTC. This codes for CASSRVGKYYEQYF.

J is TRBJ2-1 and V is TRBV7-3, with D maybe TRBD2 (6 bases). CDR3 length: 12 residues. V shed 2 bases and J shed 10 bases, with 9 bases lying between them. Per germline, CDR1 SGHTA and CDR2 FQGTGA. Here the CDR3 reads CASSLVRGEQFF. The CDR3 bases are TGTGCCAGCAGCTTAGTTCGGGGGGAGCAGTTCTTC.

This chain uses TRBV2 with TRBJ1-5, with TRBD1 as a possible D gene (6 bases). Germline CDR1 is SNHLY and CDR2 is FYNNEI. The CDR3 covers 15 residues. V lost 6 bases and J 4 bases, leaving 16 bases between the germline ends. The CDR3 spells CASSRTGTQNQPQHF. In DNA form, the CDR3 reads TGTGCCAGCAGCCGAACCGGGACACAAAATCAGCCCCAGCATTTT.

The chain links TRBV5-4 to TRBJ1-5; D not certain. CDR1 and CDR2 (germline): SGHNT, YYREEE (reference sequence). V shed 1 base and J shed 0 bases, with 8 bases lying between them. The CDR3 runs to 15 residues. The chain's CDR3 is CASSLTGDSNQPQHF. CDR3 nucleotide sequence: TGTGCCAGCAGCTTGACCGGAGATAGCAATCAGCCCCAGCATTTT.

The chain uses TRBV5-4 and TRBJ1-2, with D perhaps matching TRBD1 (6 bases). The CDR3 totals 15 residues. CDR1 and CDR2 (germline): SGHNT, YYREEE (reference sequence). V gave up 3 bases and J gave up 0 bases, with 12 bases separating them. The CDR3: CASSSQGGPNYGYTF. The CDR3 DNA reads as TGTGCCAGCAGCTCACAGGGAGGACCTAACTATGGCTACACCTTC.

The chain carries TRBV11-2 and TRBJ2-7, with TRBD1 matching 8 bases. The CDR3 runs 15 residues. Germline lookup yields CDR1 SGHAT and CDR2 FQNNGV. V shed 2 bases, J shed 2 bases, and the junction held 5 bases outside the gene matches. The CDR3 here is CASSLNSGGPYEQYF. DNA of the CDR3: TGTGCCAGCAGCTTAAACTCAGGGGGCCCCTACGAGCAGTACTTC.

This chain uses TRBV7-6 with TRBJ2-1; 8 positions agree with TRBD1. Germline CDR1 SGHVS, CDR2 FNYEAQ. There are 14 residues in the CDR3. Unmatched junction bases numbered 11, after V lost 6 bases and J lost 10 bases. The CDR3 region is CASRKGQGAGEQFF. The DNA for the CDR3 is TGTGCCAGCAGGAAAGGGCAGGGGGCGGGAGAGCAGTTCTTC.